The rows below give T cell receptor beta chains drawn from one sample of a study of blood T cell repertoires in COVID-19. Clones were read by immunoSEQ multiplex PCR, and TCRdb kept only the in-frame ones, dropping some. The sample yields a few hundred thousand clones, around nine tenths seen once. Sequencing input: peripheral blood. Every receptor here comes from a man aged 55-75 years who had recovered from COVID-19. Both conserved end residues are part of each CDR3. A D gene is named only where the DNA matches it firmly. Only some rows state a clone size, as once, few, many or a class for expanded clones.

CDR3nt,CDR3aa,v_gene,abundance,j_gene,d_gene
TGTGCCAGCAGCTTATTGGGCATGAATTCACCCCTCCACTTT,CASSLLGMNSPLHF,TRBV7-9,.,TRBJ1-6,.
TGTGCCAGCAGCATGGGACAGGGGTTGGGGACCCAGTACTTC,CASSMGQGLGTQYF,TRBV5-6,.,TRBJ2-5,TRBD1
TGTGCCAGCAGTTCCAGGACAGGCTCTGGGGCCAACGTCCTGACTTTC,CASSSRTGSGANVLTF,TRBV6-5,.,TRBJ2-6,TRBD1
TGTGCCAGCAGTTCCACAATGGGGGGGTGGACTGAAGCTTTCTTT,CASSSTMGGWTEAFF,TRBV6-4,.,TRBJ1-1,.
TGTGCCAGCTCATCCGGGACATCGACAGATACGCAGTATTTT,CASSSGTSTDTQYF,TRBV18,.,TRBJ2-3,.
TGTGCCAGCAGTCCGACAGGGACTGCCGCCCCCTCTGGAAACACCATATATTTT,CASSPTGTAAPSGNTIYF,TRBV5-4,.,TRBJ1-3,TRBD1
TGTGCCAGCAGCAGATCAGGGGGCAGTGGTTCACCCCTCCACTTT,CASSRSGGSGSPLHF,TRBV7-9,few,TRBJ1-6,TRBD1
TGTGCCAGCAGCTTGGAGCCTCTCCAGTATTTT,CASSLEPLQYF,TRBV5-4,once,TRBJ2-3,.
TGTGCCAGCAGTTTAGCCAGAGGGTCCTACGAGCAGTACTTC,CASSLARGSYEQYF,TRBV27,.,TRBJ2-7,.
TGTGCCACCAGCCGCCTCCGGGGCTACAATGAGCAGTTCTTC,CATSRLRGYNEQFF,TRBV15,.,TRBJ2-1,.
TGTGCCAGCAGCTTACTAGCGGGAGAGGGGGAGCAGTTCTTC,CASSLLAGEGEQFF,TRBV7-3,.,TRBJ2-1,TRBD2
TGCGCCAGCAGCTTGGGTGTACTAGGTTCAAGCACAGATACGCAGTATTTT,CASSLGVLGSSTDTQYF,TRBV5-1,.,TRBJ2-3,.
TGTGCCGGCCTCCTCAGGGGGCTAGGGGAGCAGTTCTTC,CAGLLRGLGEQFF,TRBV21-1,.,TRBJ2-1,.
TGTGCCAGCAGCGAGACAGTCTACAATGAGCAGTTCTTC,CASSETVYNEQFF,TRBV7-9,few,TRBJ2-1,.
TGTGCCACCCGGACAGGCCCAAATTCACCCCTCCACTTT,CATRTGPNSPLHF,TRBV19,.,TRBJ1-6,TRBD1
TGTGCCAGCAGTCCCCCCGGGACAGGGACTGGCACTGAAGCTTTCTTT,CASSPPGTGTGTEAFF,TRBV6-6,.,TRBJ1-1,TRBD1
TGCAGCGTTGAGACAGGGTTCCAAGAGACCCAGTACTTC,CSVETGFQETQYF,TRBV29-1,.,TRBJ2-5,TRBD1
TGTGCCAGCAGCGTAGCTCCAGGTCCCGCTGAAGCTTTCTTT,CASSVAPGPAEAFF,TRBV9,.,TRBJ1-1,.
TGTGCCAGCAGCTTAGTCTGGGCAGGGCTGAACACTGAAGCTTTCTTT,CASSLVWAGLNTEAFF,TRBV7-2,.,TRBJ1-1,.
TGTGCCAGCAGTTTGCGGACAGGTATCACCGGGGAGCTGTTTTTT,CASSLRTGITGELFF,TRBV27,.,TRBJ2-2,TRBD1
TGTGCCAGCAGCTTGGGACAGGGGGTTACCTACGAGCAGTACTTC,CASSLGQGVTYEQYF,TRBV5-5,.,TRBJ2-7,TRBD1
TGTGCCAGCAGCTCGGCCTACGAGCAGTACTTC,CASSSAYEQYF,TRBV5-6,.,TRBJ2-7,.
TGTGCCAGTAGTCTGGACAGGGATCAGCCCCAGCATTTT,CASSLDRDQPQHF,TRBV19,.,TRBJ1-5,TRBD1
TGTGCCAGCAGCCCCCAGGGGTGGGAGCAGTTCTTC,CASSPQGWEQFF,TRBV5-5,.,TRBJ2-1,.
TGTGCCAGTAGTATATCGGGGAGCGGGGCTAACTATGGCTACACCTTC,CASSISGSGANYGYTF,TRBV19,once,TRBJ1-2,.
TGCGCCAGCCTAGGGGAACAGGGAGAGGTCAAAAACATTCAGTACTTC,CASLGEQGEVKNIQYF,TRBV5-1,.,TRBJ2-4,.
TGTGCCAGCAGGTCTAGCGGGGACTCGCGGGCGCAGTATTTT,CASRSSGDSRAQYF,TRBV6-5,.,TRBJ2-3,TRBD2
TGTGCCAGCAGTTTAGGAGGGAGTATCACCTACGAGCAGTACTTC,CASSLGGSITYEQYF,TRBV28,.,TRBJ2-7,.
TGTGCCAGCACTTTGAGCAACAATCAGCCCCAGCATTTT,CASTLSNNQPQHF,TRBV12-3/TRBV12-4,once,TRBJ1-5,.
TGTGCCTCAAGATTAGGCGGGGCCGGTACTGAAGCTTTCTTT,CASRLGGAGTEAFF,TRBV30,.,TRBJ1-1,.
TGTGCCAGCAGCTTCCGGGTCGACAATCAGCCCCAGCATTTT,CASSFRVDNQPQHF,TRBV5-8,once,TRBJ1-5,.
TGCGCCAGCAGCCAAGATTGGCTAGCGGGGGCCGAGCAGTACTTC,CASSQDWLAGAEQYF,TRBV4-3,.,TRBJ2-7,TRBD2
TGTGCCAGCAGCTCCGACACTAGGCACGAGCAGTACTTC,CASSSDTRHEQYF,TRBV7-8,.,TRBJ2-7,.
TGTGCCGGACGAAGGGGCCCAGATACGCAGTATTTT,CAGRRGPDTQYF,TRBV2,.,TRBJ2-3,.
TGTGCCAGCAGGGCAGGGACTAACTATGGCTACACCTTC,CASRAGTNYGYTF,TRBV12-3/TRBV12-4,.,TRBJ1-2,.
TGTGCCAGCAGCTCCGCCGGGACCTCGGGGGCCCTCCACTTT,CASSSAGTSGALHF,TRBV7-3,.,TRBJ1-6,.
TGCGCCACCGGGCCTAGCGGGAGTCTCTACGAGCAGTACTTC,CATGPSGSLYEQYF,TRBV10-2,.,TRBJ2-7,TRBD2
TGTGCCAGTAGCGACAGGGGGGGTACAGATACGCAGTATTTT,CASSDRGGTDTQYF,TRBV19,.,TRBJ2-3,TRBD1